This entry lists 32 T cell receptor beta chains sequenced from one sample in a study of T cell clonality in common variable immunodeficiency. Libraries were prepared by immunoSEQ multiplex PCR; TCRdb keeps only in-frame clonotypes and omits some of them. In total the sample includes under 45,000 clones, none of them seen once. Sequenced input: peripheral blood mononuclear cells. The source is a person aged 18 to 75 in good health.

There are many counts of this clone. The part of the CDR3 DNA that was read is TGTGCCAGCAGTTTAGGGGGGGGGACTGAA. Protein: CASSLGGGTE. The entire CDR3 is CASSLGGGTEAFF. The J gene is TRBJ1-1, the V gene TRBV12-3 or TRBV12-4; possibly TRBD1 for D (5 bases). The read gets to within 3 residues of the CDR3 end, and the germline J gene fills in the rest. This CDR3 has 13 amino acids. With 1 base removed from V and 5 bases from J, the gap between germline ends came to 8 bases.

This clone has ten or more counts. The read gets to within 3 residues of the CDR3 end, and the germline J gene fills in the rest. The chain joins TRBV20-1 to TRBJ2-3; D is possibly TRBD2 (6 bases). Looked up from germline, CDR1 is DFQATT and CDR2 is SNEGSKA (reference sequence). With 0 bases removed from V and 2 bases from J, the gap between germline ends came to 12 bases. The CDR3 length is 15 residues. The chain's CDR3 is CSARDRWRDTDTQYF. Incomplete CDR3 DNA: TGCAGTGCTAGAGATCGCTGGCGGGACACAGATACG.

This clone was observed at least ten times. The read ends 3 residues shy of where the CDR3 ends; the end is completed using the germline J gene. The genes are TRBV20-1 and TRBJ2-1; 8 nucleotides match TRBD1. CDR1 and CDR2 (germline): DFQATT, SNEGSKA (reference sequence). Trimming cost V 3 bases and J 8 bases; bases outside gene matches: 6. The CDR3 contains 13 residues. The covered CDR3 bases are TGCAGTGCTAGGCACAGGGGGGAAGATGAG. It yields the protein CSARHRGEDE. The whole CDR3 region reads CSARHRGEDEQFF.

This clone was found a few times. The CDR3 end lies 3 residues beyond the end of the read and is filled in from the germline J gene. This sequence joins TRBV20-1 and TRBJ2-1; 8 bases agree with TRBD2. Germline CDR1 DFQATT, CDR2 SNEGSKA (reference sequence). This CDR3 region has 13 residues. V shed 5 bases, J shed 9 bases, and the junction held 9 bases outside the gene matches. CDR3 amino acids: CSAGAGGRSEQFF. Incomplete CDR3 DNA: TGCAGTGCTGGGGCGGGGGGCCGTAGTGAG.

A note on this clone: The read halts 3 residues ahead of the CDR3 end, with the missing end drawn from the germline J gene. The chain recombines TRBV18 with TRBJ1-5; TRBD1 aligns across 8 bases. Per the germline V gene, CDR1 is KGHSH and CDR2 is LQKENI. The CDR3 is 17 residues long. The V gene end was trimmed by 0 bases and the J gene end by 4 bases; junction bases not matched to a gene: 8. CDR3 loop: CASSPPLGGTGNQPQHF. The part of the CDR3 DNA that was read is TGTGCCAGCTCACCACCGTTAGGGGGGACAGGAAATCAGCCC.

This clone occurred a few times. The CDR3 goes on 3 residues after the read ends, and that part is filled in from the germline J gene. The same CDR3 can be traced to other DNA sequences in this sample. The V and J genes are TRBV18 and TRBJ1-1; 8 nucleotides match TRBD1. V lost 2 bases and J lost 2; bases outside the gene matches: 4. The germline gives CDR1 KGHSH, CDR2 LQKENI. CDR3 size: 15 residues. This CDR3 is CASSPSGQGNTEAFF. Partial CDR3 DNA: TGTGCCAGCTCACCATCAGGACAGGGAAACACTGAA.

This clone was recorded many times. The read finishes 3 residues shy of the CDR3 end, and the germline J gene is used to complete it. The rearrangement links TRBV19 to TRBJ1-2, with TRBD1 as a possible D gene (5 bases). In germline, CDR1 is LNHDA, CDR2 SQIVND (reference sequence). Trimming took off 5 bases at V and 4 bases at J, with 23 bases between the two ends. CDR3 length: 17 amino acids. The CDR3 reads CASSHGDSLRGRYGYTF. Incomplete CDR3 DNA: TGTGCCAGTAGTCATGGAGACAGCCTCAGAGGTCGCTATGGC.

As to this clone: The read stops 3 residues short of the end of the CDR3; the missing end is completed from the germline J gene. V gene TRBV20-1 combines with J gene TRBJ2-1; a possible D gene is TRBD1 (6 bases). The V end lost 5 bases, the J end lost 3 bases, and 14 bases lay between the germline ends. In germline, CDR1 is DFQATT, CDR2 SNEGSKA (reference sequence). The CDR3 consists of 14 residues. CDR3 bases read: TGCAGTGCTCGTCCACAGGGTCGCTACAATGAG. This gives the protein CSARPQGRYNE. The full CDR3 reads CSARPQGRYNEQFF.

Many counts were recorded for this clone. The sequenced CDR3 bases are TGTGCCAGCAGCTTAGGGCAGAGGTACAATGAG. Its translation: CASSLGQRYNE. In full, the CDR3 is CASSLGQRYNEQFF. V gene TRBV5-4 combines with J gene TRBJ2-1; D gene ambiguous. The read terminates 3 residues before the CDR3 end, so the remaining end is supplied by the germline J gene. Germline-derived CDR1 and CDR2 are SGHNT and YYREEE (reference sequence). The V gene lost 2 bases and the J gene lost 4 bases, with 10 bases spanning the gap. There are 14 residues in the CDR3.

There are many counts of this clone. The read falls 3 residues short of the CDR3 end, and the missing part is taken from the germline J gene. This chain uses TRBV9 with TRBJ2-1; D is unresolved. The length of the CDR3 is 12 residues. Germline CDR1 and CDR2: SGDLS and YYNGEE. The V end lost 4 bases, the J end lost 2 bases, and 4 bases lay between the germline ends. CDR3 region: CASSSTYNEQFF. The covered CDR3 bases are TGTGCCAGCAGCTCAACCTACAATGAG.

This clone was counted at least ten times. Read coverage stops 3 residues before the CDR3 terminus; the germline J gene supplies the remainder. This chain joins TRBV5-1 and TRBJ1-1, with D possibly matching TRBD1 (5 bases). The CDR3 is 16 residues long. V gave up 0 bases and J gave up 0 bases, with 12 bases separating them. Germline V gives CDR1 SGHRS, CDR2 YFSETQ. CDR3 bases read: TGCGCCAGCAGCTTGGGCCCGGGGGGAATGAACACTGAA. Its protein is CASSLGPGGMNTE. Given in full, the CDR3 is CASSLGPGGMNTEAFF.

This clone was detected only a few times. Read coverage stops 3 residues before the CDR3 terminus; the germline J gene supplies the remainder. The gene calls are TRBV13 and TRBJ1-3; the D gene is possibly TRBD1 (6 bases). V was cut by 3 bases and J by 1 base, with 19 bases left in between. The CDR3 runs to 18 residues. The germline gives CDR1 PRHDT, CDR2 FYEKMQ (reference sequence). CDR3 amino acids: CASSFRGGRIMSGNTIYF. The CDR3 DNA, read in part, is TGTGCCAGCAGCTTTCGGGGGGGGCGCATCATGTCTGGAAACACC.

The CDR3 loop reads CASSIEGPNNEQFF. CDR3 DNA (partial): TGTGCCAGCAGTATTGAGGGGCCCAACAATGAG. J is TRBJ2-1 and V is TRBV5-4, with D possibly called TRBD1 or TRBD2 (5 bases each). The read comes to an end 3 residues before the CDR3 does, leaving the germline J gene to fill in the end. Between the trimmed V and J ends, which lost 5 bases and 5 bases, there was a span of 14 bases. Germline V gives CDR1 SGHNT, CDR2 YYREEE (reference sequence). This CDR3 region has 14 residues.

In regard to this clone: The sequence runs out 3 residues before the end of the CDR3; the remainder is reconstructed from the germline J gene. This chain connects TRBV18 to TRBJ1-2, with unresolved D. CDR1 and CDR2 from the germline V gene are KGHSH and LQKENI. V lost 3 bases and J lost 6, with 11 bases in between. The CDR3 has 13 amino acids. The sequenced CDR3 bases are TGTGCCAGCTCACCCTCGCCCGAGGATGGC. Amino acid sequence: CASSPSPEDG. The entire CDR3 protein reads CASSPSPEDGYTF.

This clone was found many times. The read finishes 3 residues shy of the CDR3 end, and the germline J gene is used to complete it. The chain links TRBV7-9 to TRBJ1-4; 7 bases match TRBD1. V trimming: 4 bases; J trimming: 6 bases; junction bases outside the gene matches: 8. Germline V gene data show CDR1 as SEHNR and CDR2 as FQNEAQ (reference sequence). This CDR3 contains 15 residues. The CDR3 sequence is CASSSSRDSYEKLFF. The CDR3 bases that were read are TGTGCCAGCAGCTCGTCTCGGGACAGTTATGAAAAA. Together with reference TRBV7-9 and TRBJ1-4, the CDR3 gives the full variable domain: DTGVSQNPRHKITKRGQNVTFRCDPISEHNRLYWYRQTLGQGPEFLTYFQNEAQLEKSRLLSDRFSAERPKGSFSTLEIQRTEQGDSAMYLCASSSSRDSYEKLFFGSGTQLSVL.

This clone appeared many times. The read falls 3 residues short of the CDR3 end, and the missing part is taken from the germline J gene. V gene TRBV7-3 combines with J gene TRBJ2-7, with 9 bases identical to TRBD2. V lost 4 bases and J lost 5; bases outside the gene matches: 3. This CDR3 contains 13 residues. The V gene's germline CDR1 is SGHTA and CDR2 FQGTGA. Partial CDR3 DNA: TGTGCCAGCAGCTCGCGACTAGCGGACGAG. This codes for CASSSRLADE. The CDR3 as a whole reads CASSSRLADEQYF.

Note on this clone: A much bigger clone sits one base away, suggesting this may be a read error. Incomplete CDR3 DNA: TGCGCCAGCAGGGCCGGGGGGACC. Residues: CASRAGGT. The whole CDR3 reads CASRAGGTQYF. This chain links TRBV5-1 with TRBJ2-5, with a tentative D call TRBD2 (6 bases). The CDR3 goes on 3 residues after the read ends, and that part is filled in from the germline J gene. V lost 5 bases to trimming and J lost 7 bases, with 9 bases between them. This CDR3 has 11 amino acids. Germline CDR1 SGHRS, CDR2 YFSETQ.

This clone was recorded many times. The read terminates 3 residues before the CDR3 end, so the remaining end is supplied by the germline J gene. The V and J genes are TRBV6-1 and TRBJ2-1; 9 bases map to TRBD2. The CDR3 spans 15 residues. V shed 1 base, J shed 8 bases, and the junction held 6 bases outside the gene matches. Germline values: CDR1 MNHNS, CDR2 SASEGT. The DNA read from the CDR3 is TGTGCCAGCAGTGAAGATAGCGGGGGAGGCGATGAG. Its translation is CASSEDSGGGDE. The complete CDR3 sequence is CASSEDSGGGDEQFF.

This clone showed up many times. The part of the CDR3 DNA that was read is TGCAGTGCTAGAGATTCGGCGGAGGCGGATTACGAG. Residues: CSARDSAEADYE. The full CDR3 protein is CSARDSAEADYEQYF. The V gene is TRBV20-1, the J gene TRBJ2-7; D is possibly TRBD2 (5 bases). Coverage ceases 3 residues before the CDR3 finishes, and the germline J gene fills in the end. The CDR3 covers 15 residues. The V end lost 0 bases, the J end lost 4 bases, and 16 bases lay between the germline ends. Germline CDR1 is DFQATT and CDR2 is SNEGSKA (reference sequence).

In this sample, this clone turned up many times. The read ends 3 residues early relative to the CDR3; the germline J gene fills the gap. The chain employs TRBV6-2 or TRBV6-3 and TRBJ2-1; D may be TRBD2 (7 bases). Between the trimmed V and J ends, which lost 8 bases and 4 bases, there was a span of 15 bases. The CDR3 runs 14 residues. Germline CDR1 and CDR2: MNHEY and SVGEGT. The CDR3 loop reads CASVRGGRYNEQFF. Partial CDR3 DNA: TGTGCCAGCGTGAGGGGGGGGCGTTACAATGAG.

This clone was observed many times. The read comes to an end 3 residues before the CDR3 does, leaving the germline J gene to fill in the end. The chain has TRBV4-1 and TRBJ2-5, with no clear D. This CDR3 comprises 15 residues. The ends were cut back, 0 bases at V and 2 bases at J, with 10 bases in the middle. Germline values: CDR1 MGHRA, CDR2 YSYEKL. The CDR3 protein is CASSQDFRYQETQYF. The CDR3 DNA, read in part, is TGCGCCAGCAGCCAAGATTTTCGTTATCAAGAGACC.

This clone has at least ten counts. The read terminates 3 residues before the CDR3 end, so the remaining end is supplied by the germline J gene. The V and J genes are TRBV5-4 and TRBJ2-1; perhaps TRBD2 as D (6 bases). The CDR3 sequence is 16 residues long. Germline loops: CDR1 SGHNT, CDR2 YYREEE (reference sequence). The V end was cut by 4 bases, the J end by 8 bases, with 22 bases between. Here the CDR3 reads CASSAAARELVDEQFF. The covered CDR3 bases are TGTGCCAGCAGCGCGGCCGCGCGGGAACTCGTAGATGAG.

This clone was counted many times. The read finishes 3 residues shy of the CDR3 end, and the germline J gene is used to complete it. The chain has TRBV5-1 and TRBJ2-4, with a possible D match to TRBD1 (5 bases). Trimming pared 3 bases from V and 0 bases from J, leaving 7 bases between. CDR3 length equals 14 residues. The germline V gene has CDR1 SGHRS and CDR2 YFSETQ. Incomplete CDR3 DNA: TGCGCCAGCAGCTCGACAGTAGCCAAAAACATT. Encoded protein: CASSSTVAKNI. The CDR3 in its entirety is CASSSTVAKNIQYF.

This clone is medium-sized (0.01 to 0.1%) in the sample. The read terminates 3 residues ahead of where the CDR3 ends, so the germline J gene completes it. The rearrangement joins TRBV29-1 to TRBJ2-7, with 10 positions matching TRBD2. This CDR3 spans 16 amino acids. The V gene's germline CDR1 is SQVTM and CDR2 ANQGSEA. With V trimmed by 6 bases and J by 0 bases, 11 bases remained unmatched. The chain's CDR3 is CSVVGLAAYSSYEQYF. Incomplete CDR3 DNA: TGCAGCGTCGTCGGACTAGCGGCGTATAGCTCCTACGAG.

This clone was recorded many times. The CDR3: CAWKRSASPGELFF. The part of the CDR3 DNA that was read is TGTGCCTGGAAAAGGTCGGCTAGCCCCGGGGAG. The chain couples TRBV30 to TRBJ2-2, with TRBD2 as a possible D gene (5 bases). The read falls 3 residues short of the CDR3 end, and the missing part is taken from the germline J gene. Trimming pared 4 bases from V and 6 bases from J, leaving 15 bases between. Per germline, CDR1 GTSNPN and CDR2 SVGIG (reference sequence). The CDR3 has 14 amino acids.

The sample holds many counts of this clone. Partial CDR3 DNA: TGCGCCAGCAGCTCAGAGACAGGGGCCAAAAACATT. Its translation is CASSSETGAKNI. The CDR3 reads in full as CASSSETGAKNIQYF. The chain couples TRBV5-1 to TRBJ2-4; 7 bases line up with TRBD1. The missing CDR3 end, 3 residues past where the read stops, is filled in from the germline J gene. Germline loops: CDR1 SGHRS, CDR2 YFSETQ. The J segment lost 1 base and the V segment lost 3 bases, leaving 4 bases of the junction unmatched. The CDR3 spans 15 residues. Together with reference TRBV5-1 and TRBJ2-4, the CDR3 gives the full variable domain: KAGVTQTPRYLIKTRGQQVTLSCSPISGHRSVSWYQQTPGQGLQFLFEYFSETQRNKGNFPGRFSGRQFSNSRSEMNVSTLELGDSALYLCASSSETGAKNIQYFGAGTRLSVL.

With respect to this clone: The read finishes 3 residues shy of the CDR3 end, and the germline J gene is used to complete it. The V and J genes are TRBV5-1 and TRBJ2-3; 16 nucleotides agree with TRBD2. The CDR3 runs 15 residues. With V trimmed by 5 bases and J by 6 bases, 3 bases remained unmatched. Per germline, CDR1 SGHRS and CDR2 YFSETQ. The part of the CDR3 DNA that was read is TGCGCCAGCAGAACGGGACTAGCGGGAGGGGATACG. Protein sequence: CASRTGLAGGDT. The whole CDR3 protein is CASRTGLAGGDTQYF.

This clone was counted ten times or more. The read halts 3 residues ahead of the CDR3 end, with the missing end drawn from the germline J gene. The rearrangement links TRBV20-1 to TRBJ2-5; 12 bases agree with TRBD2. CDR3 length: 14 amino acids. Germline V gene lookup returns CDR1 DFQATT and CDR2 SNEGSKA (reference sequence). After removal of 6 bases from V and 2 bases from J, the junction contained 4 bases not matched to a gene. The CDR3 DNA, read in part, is TGCAGTGCCCGGACTAGCGGGGAACAAGAGACC. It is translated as CSARTSGEQET. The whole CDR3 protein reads CSARTSGEQETQYF.

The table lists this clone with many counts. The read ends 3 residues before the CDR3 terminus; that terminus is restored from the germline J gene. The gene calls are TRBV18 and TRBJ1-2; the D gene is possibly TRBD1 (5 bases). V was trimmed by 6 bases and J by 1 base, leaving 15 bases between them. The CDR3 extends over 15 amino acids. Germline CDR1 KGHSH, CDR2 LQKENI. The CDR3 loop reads CASSPQGGGNYGYTF. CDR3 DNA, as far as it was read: TGTGCCAGCTCCCCCCAGGGCGGGGGTAACTATGGC.

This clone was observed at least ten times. This chain's CDR3 is CASRLEDSGASEQYF. The sequenced CDR3 bases are TGTGCAAGTCGCTTAGAGGATAGCGGGGCCAGCGAG. The rearrangement links TRBV11-3 to TRBJ2-7, with 8 bases that match TRBD2. The read is 3 residues too short to cover the CDR3 end, so that end is filled in from the germline J gene. This CDR3 spans 15 amino acids. CDR1 is SGHNT and CDR2 is YENEEA in the germline V gene.

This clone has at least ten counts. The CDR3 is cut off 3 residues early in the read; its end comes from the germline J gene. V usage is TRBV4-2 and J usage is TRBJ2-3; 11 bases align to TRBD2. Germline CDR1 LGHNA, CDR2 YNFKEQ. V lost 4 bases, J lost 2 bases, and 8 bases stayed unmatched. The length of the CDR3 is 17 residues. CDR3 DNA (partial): TGTGCCAGCAGCCCACCGCGACTAGCGGGGCACACAGATACG. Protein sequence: CASSPPRLAGHTDT. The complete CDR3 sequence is CASSPPRLAGHTDTQYF.

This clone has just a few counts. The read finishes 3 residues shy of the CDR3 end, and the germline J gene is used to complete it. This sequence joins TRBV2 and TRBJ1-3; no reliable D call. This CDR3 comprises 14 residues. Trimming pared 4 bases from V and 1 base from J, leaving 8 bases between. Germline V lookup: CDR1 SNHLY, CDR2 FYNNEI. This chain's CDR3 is CASSVETSGNTIYF. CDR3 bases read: TGTGCCAGCAGTGTAGAGACATCTGGAAACACC.